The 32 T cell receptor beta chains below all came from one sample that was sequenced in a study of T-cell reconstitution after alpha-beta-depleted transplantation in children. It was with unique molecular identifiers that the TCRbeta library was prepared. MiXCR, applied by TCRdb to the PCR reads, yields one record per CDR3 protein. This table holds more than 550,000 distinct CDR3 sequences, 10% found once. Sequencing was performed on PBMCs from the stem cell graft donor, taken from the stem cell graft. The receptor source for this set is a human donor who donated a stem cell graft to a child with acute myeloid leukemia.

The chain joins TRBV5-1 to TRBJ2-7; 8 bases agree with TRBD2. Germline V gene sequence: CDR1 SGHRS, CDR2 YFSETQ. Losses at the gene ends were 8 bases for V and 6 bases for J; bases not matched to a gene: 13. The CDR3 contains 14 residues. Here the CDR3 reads CASSGGRPSGEQYF. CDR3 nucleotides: TGCGCCAGTTCCGGCGGGAGGCCGTCGGGCGAGCAGTACTTC.

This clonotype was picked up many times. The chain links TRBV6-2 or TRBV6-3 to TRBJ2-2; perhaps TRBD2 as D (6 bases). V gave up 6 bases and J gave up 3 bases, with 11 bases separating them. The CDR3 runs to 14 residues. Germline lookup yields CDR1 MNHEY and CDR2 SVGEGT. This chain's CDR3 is CASREGLYTGELFF. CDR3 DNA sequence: TGTGCCAGCAGGGAGGGACTTTACACCGGGGAGCTGTTTTTT.

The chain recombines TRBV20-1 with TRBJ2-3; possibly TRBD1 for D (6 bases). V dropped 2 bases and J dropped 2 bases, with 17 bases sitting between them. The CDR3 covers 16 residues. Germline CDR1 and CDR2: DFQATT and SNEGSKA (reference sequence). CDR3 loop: CSARSIQGRITDTQYF. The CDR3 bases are TGCAGTGCTAGATCCATCCAGGGGAGAATCACAGATACGCAGTATTTT.

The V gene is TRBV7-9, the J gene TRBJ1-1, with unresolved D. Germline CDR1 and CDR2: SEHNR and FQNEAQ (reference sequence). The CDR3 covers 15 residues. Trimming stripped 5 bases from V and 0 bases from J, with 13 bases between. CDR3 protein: CASSPRLGMNTEAFF. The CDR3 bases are TGTGCCAGCAGCCCCCGTCTCGGAATGAACACTGAAGCTTTCTTT. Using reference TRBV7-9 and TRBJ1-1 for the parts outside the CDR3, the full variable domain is DTGVSQNPRHKITKRGQNVTFRCDPISEHNRLYWYRQTLGQGPEFLTYFQNEAQLEKSRLLSDRFSAERPKGSFSTLEIQRTEQGDSAMYLCASSPRLGMNTEAFFGQGTRLTVV.

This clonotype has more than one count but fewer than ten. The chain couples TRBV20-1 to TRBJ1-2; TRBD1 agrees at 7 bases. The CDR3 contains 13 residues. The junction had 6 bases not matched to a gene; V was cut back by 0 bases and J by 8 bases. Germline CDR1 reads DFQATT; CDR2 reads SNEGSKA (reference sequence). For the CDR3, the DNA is TGCAGTGCTAGAGATCCAAGGGGGCACGGCTACACCTTC. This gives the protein CSARDPRGHGYTF.

The CDR3 spells CASSLSTDEQYF. The CDR3 DNA follows: TGTGCCAGCAGTTTAAGCACCGACGAGCAGTACTTC. V usage is TRBV12-3 or TRBV12-4 and J usage is TRBJ2-7, with no clear D. The CDR3 extends over 12 amino acids. V was cut by 2 bases and J by 5 bases, with 7 bases left in between.

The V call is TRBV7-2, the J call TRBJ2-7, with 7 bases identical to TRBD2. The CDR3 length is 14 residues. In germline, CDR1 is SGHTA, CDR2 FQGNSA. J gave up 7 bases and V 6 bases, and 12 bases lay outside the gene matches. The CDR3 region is CASRPREVSGEQYF. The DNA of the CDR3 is TGTGCCAGCAGACCTCGGGAGGTCTCGGGGGAGCAGTACTTC.

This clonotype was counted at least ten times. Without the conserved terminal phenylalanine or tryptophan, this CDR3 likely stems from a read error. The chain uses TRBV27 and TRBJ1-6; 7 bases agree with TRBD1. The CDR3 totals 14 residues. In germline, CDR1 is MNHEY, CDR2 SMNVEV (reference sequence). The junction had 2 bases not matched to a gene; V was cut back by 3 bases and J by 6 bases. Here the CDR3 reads CASSFGTVNSPLHL. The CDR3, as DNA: TGTGCCAGCAGTTTTGGGACAGTTAATTCACCCCTCCACCTT.

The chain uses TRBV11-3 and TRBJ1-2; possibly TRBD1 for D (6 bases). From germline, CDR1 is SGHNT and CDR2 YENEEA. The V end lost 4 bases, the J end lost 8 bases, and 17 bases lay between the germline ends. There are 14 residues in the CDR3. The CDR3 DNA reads TGTGCCAGCAGCTCCCGGGGGGGGCGTGGAGGCTACACCTTC. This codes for CASSSRGGRGGYTF.

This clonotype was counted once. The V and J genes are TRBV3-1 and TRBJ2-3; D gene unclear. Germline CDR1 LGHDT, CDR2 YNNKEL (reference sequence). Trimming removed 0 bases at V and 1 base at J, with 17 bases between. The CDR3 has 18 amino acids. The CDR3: CASSQDRAISLGTDTQYF. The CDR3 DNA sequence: TGTGCCAGCAGCCAAGATCGGGCCATTTCTCTAGGCACAGATACGCAGTATTTT.

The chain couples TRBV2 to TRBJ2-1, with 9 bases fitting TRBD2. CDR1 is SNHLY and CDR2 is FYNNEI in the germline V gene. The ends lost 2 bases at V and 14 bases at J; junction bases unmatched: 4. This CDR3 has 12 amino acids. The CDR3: CASSEKTSGKFF. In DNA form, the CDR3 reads TGTGCCAGCAGTGAAAAGACTAGCGGAAAGTTCTTC.

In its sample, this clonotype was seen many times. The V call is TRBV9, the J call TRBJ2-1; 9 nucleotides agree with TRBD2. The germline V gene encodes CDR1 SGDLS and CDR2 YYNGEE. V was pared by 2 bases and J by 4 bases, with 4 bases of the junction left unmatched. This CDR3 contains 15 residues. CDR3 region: CASSVRLADYNEQFF. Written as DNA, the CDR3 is TGTGCCAGCAGCGTTAGACTAGCGGATTACAATGAGCAGTTCTTC.

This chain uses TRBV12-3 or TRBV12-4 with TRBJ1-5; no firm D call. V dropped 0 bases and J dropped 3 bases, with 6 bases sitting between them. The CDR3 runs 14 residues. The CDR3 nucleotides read TGTGCCAGCAGTTTAGCCCCCCTCAATCAGCCCCAGCATTTT. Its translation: CASSLAPLNQPQHF.

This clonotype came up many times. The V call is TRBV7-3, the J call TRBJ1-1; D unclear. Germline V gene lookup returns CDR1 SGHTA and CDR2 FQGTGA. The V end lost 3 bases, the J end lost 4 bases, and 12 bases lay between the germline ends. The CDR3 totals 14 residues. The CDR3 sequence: CASSLGASGTEAFF. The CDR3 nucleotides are TGTGCCAGCAGCTTGGGCGCTAGCGGCACTGAAGCTTTCTTT.

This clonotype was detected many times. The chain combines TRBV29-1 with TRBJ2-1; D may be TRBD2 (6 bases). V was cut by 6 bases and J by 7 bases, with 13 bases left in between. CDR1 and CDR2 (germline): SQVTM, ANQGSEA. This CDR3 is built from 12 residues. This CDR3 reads CSVVIRGNEQFF. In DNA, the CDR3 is TGCAGCGTAGTTATCCGGGGGAATGAGCAGTTCTTC.

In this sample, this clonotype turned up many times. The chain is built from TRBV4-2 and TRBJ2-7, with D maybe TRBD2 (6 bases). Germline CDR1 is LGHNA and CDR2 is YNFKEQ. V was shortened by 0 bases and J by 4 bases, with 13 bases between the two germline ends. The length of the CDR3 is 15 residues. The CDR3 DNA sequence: TGTGCCAGCAGCCAAGAAGCGGTAGCGGATTACGAGCAGTACTTC. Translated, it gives CASSQEAVADYEQYF.

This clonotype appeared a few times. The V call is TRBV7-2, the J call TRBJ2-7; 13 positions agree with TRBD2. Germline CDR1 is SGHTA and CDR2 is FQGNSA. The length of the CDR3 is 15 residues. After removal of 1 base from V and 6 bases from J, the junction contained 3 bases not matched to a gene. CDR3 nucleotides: TGTGCCAGCAGCTTAGGGACTAGCGGGAGTGGCGAGCAGTACTTC. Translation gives CASSLGTSGSGEQYF.

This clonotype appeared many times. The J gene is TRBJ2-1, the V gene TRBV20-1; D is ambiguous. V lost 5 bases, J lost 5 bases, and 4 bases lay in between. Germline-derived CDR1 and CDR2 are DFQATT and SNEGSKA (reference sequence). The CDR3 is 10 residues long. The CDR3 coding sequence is TGCAGTGCTTTTCACAATGAGCAGTTCTTC. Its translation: CSAFHNEQFF.

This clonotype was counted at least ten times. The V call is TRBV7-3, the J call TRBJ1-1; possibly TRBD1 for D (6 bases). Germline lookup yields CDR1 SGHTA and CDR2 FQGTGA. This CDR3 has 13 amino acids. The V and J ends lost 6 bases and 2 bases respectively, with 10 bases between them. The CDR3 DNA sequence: TGTGCCAGCAGTCCACAGGGAAACACTGAAGCTTTCTTT. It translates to CASSPQGNTEAFF.

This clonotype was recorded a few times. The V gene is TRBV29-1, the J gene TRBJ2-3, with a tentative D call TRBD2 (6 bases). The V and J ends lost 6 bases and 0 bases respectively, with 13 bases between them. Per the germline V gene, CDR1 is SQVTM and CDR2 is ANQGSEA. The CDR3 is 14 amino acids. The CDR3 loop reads CSVGTPLSTDTQYF. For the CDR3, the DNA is TGCAGCGTCGGGACTCCCCTAAGCACAGATACGCAGTATTTT.

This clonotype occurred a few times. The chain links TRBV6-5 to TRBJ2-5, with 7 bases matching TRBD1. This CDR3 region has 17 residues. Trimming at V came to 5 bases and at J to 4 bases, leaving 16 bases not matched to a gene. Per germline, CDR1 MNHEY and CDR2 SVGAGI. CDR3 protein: CASSRQGSGPRGETQYF. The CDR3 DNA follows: TGTGCCAGCAGTAGACAGGGATCGGGCCCGAGGGGAGAGACCCAGTACTTC.

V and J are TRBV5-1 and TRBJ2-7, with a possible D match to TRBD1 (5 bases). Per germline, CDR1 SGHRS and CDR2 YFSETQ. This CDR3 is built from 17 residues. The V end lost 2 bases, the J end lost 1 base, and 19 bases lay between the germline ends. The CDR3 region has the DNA TGCGCCAGCAGCTTTTCTACTACCGCGGCAGGGTCCTACGAGCAGTACTTC. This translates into CASSFSTTAAGSYEQYF.

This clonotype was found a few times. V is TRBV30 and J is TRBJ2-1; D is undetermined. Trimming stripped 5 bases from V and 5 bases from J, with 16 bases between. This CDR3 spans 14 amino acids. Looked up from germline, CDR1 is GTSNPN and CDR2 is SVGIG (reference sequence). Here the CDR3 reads CAWHDPNNHNEQFF. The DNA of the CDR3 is TGTGCCTGGCACGACCCGAACAACCACAATGAGCAGTTCTTC. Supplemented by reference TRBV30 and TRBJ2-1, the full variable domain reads SQTIHQWPATLVQPVGSPLSLECTVEGTSNPNLYWYRQAAGRGLQLLFYSVGIGQISSEVPQNLSASRPQDRQFILSSKKLLLSDSGFYLCAWHDPNNHNEQFFGPGTRLTVL.

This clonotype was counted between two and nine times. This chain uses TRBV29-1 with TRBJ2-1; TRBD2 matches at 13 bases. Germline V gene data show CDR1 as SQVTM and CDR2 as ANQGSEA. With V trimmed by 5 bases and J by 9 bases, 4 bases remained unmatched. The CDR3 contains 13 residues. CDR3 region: CSVRTSGRSEQFF. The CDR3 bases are TGCAGCGTTCGGACTAGCGGGAGAAGTGAGCAGTTCTTC.

DNA of the CDR3: TGTGCAACGGGGGCAGGGGGCGACAGTCCCTACGAGCAGTACTTC. The encoded protein is CATGAGGDSPYEQYF. V usage is TRBV28 and J usage is TRBJ2-7; 8 bases are a match to TRBD1. Germline CDR1 is MDHEN and CDR2 is SYDVKM. This CDR3 is 15 amino acids long.

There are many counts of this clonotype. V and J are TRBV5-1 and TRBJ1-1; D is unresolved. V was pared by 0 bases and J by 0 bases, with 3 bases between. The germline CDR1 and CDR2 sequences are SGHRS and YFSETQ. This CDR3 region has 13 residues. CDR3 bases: TGCGCCAGCAGCTTGGCGCTGAACACTGAAGCTTTCTTT. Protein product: CASSLALNTEAFF.

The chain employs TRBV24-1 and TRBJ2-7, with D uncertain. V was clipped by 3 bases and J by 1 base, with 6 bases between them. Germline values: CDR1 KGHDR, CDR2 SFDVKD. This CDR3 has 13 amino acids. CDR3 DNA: TGTGCCACCAGTGATCCACCGTCCTACGAGCAGTACTTC. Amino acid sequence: CATSDPPSYEQYF.

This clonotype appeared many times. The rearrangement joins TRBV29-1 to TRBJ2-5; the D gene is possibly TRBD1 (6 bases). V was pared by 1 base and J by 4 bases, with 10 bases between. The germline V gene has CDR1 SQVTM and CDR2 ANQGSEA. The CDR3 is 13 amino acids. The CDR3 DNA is TGCAGCGTTGAAGCGGGCAGGGGAGAGACCCAGTACTTC. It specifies CSVEAGRGETQYF. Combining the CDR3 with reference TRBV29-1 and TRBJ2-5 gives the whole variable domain SAVISQKPSRDICQRGTSLTIQCQVDSQVTMMFWYRQQPGQSLTLIATANQGSEATYESGFVIDKFPISRPNLTFSTLTVSNMSPEDSSIYLCSVEAGRGETQYFGPGTRLLVL.

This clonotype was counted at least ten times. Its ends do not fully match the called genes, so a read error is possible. The chain's CDR3 is CASSVSGTGSGANVLTF. The CDR3 DNA follows: TGTGCCAGCAGTGTATCCGGGACAGGGAGCGGGGCCAACGTCCTGACTTTC. The V call is TRBV27, the J call TRBJ2-6; 9 bases map to TRBD1. CDR1 and CDR2 (germline): MNHEY, SMNVEV (reference sequence). The CDR3 covers 17 residues. Full variable domain (missing parts from reference TRBV27 and TRBJ2-6): EAQVTQNPRYLITVTGKKLTVTCSQNMNHEYMSWYRQDPGLGLRQIYYSMNVEVTDKGDVPEGYKVSRKEKRNFPLILESPSPNQTSLYFCASSVSGTGSGANVLTFGAGSRLTVL.

The CDR3 DNA reads as TGTGCCAGCAGTTACAGCAGGCAGGGAGCCGTTAGCTCCTACAATGAGCAGTTCTTC. Amino acid sequence: CASSYSRQGAVSSYNEQFF. The chain is built from TRBV6-2 or TRBV6-3 and TRBJ2-1; the D gene could be TRBD1 or TRBD2 (5 bases each). From germline, CDR1 is MNHEY and CDR2 SVGEGT. This CDR3 spans 19 amino acids. V dropped 2 bases and J dropped 0 bases, with 20 bases sitting between them.

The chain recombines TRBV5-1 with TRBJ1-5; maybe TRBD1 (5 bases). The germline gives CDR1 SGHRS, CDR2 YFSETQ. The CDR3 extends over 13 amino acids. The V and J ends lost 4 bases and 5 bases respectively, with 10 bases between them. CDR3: CASSPDTDQPQHF. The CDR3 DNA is TGCGCCAGCAGCCCGGACACTGATCAGCCCCAGCATTTT.

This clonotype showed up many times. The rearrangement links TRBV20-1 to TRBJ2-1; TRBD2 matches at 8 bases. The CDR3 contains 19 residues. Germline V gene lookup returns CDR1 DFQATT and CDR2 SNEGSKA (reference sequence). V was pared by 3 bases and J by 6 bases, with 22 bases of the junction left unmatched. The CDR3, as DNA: TGCAGTGCTAGGCAGGCAGGGCCCGGGGCGGGAGGTGAGCGCAATGAGCAGTTCTTC. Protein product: CSARQAGPGAGGERNEQFF.